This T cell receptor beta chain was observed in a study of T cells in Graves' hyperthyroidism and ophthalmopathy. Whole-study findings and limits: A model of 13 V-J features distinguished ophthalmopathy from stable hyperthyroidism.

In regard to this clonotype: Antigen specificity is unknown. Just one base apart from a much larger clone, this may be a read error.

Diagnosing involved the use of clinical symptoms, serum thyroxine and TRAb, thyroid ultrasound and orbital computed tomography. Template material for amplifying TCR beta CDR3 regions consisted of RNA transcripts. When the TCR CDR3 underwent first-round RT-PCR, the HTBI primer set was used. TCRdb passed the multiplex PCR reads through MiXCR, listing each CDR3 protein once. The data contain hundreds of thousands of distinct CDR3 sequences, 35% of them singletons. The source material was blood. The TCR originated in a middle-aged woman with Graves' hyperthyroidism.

CDR3 DNA: TGTGCCAGCAGTCGATCGACTGGACAGGGAGGGGGGAACGAGCAGTACTTC. It translates to CASSRSTGQGGGNEQYF. The rearrangement joins TRBV7-9 to TRBJ2-7, with D maybe TRBD1 (8 bases). Deletions cut 6 bases from V and 5 bases from J, with 26 bases between. The CDR3 has 17 residues. Per the germline V gene, CDR1 is SEHNR and CDR2 is FQNEAQ (reference sequence).